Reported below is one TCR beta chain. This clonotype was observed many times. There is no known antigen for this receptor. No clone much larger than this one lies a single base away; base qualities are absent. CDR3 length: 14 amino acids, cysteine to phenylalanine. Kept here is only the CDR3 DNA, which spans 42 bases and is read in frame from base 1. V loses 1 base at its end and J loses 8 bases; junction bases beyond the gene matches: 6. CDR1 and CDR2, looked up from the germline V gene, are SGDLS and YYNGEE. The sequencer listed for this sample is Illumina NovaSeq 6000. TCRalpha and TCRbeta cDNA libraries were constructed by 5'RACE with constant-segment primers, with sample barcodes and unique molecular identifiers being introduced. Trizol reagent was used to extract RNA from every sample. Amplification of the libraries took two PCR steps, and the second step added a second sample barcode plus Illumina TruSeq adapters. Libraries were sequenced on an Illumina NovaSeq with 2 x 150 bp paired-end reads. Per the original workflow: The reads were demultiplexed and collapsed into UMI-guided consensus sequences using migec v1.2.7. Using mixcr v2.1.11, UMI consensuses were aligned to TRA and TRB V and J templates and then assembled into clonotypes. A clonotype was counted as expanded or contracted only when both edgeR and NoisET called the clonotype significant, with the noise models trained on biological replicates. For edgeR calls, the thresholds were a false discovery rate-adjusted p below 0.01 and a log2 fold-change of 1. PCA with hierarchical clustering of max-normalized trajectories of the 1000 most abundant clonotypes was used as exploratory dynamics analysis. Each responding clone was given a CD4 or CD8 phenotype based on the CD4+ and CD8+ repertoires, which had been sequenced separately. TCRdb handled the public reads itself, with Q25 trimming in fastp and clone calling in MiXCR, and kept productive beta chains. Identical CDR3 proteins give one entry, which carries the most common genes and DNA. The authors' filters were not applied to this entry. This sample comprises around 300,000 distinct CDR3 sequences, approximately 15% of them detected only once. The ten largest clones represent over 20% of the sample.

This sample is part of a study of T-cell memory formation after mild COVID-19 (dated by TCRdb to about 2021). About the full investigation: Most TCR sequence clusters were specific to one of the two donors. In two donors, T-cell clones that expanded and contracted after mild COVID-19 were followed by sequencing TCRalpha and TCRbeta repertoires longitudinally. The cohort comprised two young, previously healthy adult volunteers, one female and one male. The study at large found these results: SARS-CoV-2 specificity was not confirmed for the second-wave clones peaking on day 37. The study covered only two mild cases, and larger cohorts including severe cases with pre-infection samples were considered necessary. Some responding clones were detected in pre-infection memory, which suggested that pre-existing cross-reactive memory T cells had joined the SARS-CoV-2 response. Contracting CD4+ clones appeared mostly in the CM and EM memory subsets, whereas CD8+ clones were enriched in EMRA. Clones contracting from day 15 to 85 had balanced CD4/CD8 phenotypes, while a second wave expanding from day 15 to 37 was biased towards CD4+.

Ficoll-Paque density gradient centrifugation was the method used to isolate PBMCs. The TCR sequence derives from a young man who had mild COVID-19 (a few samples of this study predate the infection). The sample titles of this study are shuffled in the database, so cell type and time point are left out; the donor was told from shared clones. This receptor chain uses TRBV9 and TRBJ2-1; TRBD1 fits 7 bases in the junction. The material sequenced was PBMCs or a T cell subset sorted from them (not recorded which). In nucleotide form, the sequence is TGTGCCAGCAGCGTAAGACCGGGACAGTATGAGCAGTTCTTC. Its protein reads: CASSVRPGQYEQFF. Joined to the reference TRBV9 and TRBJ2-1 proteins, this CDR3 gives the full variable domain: DSGVTQTPKHLITATGQRVTLRCSPRSGDLSVYWYQQSLDQGLQFLIQYYNGEERAKGNILERFSAQQFPDLHSELNLSSLELGDSALYFCASSVRPGQYEQFFGPGTRLTVL.